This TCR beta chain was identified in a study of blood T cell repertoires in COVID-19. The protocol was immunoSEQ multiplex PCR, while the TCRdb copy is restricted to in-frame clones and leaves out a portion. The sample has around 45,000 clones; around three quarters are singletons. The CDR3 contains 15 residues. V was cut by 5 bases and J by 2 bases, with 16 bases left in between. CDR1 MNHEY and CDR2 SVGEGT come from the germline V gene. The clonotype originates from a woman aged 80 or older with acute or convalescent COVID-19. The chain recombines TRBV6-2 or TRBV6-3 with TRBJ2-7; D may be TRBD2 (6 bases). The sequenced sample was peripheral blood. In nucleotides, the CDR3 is TGTGCCAGCAGTGGGCGGGGAGAGGCCCCCTACGAGCAGTACTTC. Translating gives CASSGRGEAPYEQYF.